Following are 3 T cell receptor beta chains from one sample sequenced in a study of control samples from healthy donors and cancer patients. The table came from immunoSEQ multiplex PCR; TCRdb's copy has only in-frame clones and leaves some out. This sample has fewer than 150,000 clones; 91% occur once, and the top ten carry just over 8.5%. Specimen: blood. These receptors were taken from a man younger than 30 in good health.

V usage is TRBV5-6 and J usage is TRBJ1-5; possible D gene TRBD1, 5 bases. Germline CDR1 and CDR2: SGHDT and YYEEEE. The CDR3 is 13 residues long. The V and J ends lost 3 bases and 5 bases respectively, with 9 bases between them. DNA for the CDR3: TGTGCCAGCAGCTATCAGGGCGATCAGCCCCAGCATTTT. This gives the protein CASSYQGDQPQHF. Filled out from reference TRBV5-6 and TRBJ1-5, the complete variable domain reads DAGVTQSPTHLIKTRGQQVTLRCSPKSGHDTVSWYQQALGQGPQFIFQYYEEEERQRGNFPDRFSGHQFPNYSSELNVNALLLGDSALYLCASSYQGDQPQHFGDGTRLSIL.

The chain employs TRBV5-1 and TRBJ1-5; tentatively, D is TRBD1 (6 bases). Deletions cut 8 bases from V and 7 bases from J, with 19 bases between. The CDR3 sequence is 14 residues long. Germline loops: CDR1 SGHRS, CDR2 YFSETQ. In DNA form, the CDR3 reads TGCGCCAGTTCGACAGGCGAATCGGGGCAGCCCCAGCATTTT. Amino acid sequence: CASSTGESGQPQHF.

The chain couples TRBV7-9 to TRBJ1-4; weak D call: TRBD1 (6 bases). Between the trimmed V and J ends, which lost 7 bases and 2 bases, there was a span of 8 bases. Germline-derived CDR1 and CDR2 are SEHNR and FQNEAQ (reference sequence). The CDR3 length is 13 residues. The CDR3 here is CASKGQTNEKLFF. CDR3 nucleotide sequence: TGTGCCAGCAAAGGACAGACTAATGAAAAACTGTTTTTT.